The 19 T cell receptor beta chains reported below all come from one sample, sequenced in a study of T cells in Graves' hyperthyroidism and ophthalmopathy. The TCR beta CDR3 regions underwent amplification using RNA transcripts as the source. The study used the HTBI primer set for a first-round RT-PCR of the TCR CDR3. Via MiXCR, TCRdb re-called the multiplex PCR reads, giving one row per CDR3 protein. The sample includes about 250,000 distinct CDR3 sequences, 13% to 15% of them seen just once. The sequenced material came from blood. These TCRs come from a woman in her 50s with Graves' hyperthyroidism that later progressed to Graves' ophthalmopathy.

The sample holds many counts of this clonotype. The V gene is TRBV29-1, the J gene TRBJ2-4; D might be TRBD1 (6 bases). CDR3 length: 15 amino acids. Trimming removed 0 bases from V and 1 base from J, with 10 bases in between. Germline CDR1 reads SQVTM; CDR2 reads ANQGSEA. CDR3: CSVEEGGHAKNIQYF. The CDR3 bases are TGCAGCGTTGAAGAAGGGGGACACGCCAAAAACATTCAGTACTTC.

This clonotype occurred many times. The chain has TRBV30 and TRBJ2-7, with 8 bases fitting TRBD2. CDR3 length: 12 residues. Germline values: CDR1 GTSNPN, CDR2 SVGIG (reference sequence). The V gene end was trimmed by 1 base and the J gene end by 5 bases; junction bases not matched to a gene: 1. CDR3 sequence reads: CAWSGSGNEQYF. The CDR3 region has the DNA TGTGCCTGGAGTGGTAGCGGGAACGAGCAGTACTTC.

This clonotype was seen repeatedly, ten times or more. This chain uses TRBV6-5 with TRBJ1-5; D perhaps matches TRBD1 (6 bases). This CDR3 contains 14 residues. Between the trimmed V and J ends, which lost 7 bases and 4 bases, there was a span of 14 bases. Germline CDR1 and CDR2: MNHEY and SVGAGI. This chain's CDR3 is CASTGGGINQPQHF. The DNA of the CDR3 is TGTGCCAGCACGGGAGGGGGTATTAATCAGCCCCAGCATTTT.

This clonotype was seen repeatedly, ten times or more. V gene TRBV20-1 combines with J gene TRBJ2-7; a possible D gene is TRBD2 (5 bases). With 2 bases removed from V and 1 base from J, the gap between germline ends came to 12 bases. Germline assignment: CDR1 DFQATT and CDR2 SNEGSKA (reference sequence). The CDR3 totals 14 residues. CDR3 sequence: CSARNPRGSYEQYF. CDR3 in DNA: TGCAGTGCTAGAAATCCGCGCGGGTCCTACGAGCAGTACTTC.

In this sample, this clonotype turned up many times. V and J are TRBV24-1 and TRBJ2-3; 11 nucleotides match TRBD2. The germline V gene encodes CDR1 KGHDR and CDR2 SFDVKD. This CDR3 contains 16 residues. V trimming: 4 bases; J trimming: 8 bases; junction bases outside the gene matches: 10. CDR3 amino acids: CATSDSLAGGIGTQYF. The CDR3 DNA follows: TGTGCCACCAGTGACTCGCTAGCGGGAGGAATAGGTACGCAGTATTTT.

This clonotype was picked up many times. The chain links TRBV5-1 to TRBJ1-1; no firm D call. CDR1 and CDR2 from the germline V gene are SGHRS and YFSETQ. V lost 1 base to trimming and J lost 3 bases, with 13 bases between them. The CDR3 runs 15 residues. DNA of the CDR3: TGCGCCAGCAGCTTGACTCCCCAACGGGACACTGAAGCTTTCTTT. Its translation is CASSLTPQRDTEAFF. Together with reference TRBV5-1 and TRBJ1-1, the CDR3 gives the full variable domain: KAGVTQTPRYLIKTRGQQVTLSCSPISGHRSVSWYQQTPGQGLQFLFEYFSETQRNKGNFPGRFSGRQFSNSRSEMNVSTLELGDSALYLCASSLTPQRDTEAFFGQGTRLTVV.

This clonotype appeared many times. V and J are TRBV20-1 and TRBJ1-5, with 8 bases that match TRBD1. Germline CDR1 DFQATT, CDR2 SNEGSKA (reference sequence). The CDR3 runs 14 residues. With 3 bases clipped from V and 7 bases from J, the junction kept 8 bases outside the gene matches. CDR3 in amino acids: CSASQGAEEQPQHF. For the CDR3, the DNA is TGCAGTGCTAGTCAGGGGGCGGAAGAACAGCCCCAGCATTTT.

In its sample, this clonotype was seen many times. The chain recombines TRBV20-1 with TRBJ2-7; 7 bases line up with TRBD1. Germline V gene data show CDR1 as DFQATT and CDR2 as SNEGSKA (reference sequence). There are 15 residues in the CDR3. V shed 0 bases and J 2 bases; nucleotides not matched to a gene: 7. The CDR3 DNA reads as TGCAGTGCTAGAGATCCACAGGGGATGACCTACGAGCAGTACTTC. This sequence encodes CSARDPQGMTYEQYF.

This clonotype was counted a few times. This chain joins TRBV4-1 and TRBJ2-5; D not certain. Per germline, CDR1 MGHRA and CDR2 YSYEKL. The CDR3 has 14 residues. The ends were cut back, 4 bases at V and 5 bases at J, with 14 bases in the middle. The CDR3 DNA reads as TGCGCCAGCAGCCGAACTGCCCGGTCGGAGACCCAGTACTTC. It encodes CASSRTARSETQYF.

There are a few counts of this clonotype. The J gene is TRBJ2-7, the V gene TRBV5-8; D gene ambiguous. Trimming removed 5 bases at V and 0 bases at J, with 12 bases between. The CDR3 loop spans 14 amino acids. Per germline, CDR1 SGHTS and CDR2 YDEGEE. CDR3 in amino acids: CASSTGRPSYEQYF. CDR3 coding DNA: TGTGCCAGCAGTACGGGCAGACCCTCCTACGAGCAGTACTTC.

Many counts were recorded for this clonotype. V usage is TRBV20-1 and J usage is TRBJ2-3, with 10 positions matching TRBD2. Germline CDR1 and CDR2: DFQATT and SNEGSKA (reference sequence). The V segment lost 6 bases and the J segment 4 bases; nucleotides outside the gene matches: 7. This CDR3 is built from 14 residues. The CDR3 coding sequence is TGCAGTGCCCAGCTAGCGGGAGTACCAGATACGCAGTATTTT. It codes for CSAQLAGVPDTQYF.

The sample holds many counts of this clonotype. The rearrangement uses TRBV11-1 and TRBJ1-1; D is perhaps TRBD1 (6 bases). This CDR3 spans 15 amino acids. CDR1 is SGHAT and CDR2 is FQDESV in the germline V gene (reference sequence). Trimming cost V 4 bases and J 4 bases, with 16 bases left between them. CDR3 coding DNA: TGTGCCAGCAGCTCGAGGGGGTGGCGTGGCACTGAAGCTTTCTTT. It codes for CASSSRGWRGTEAFF.

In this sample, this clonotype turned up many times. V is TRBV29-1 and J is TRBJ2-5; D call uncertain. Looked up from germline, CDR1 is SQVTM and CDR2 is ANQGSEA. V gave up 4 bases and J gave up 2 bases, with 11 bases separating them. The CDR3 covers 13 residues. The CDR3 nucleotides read TGCAGCGTTGCTCGGCGGAAACAAGAGACCCAGTACTTC. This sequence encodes CSVARRKQETQYF.

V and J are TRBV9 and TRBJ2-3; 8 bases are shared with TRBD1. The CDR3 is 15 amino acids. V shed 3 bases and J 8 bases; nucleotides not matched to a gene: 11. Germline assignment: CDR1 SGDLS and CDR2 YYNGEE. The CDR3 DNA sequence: TGTGCCAGCAGCGCCTTCAGGACAGGGTTCGGTACGCAGTATTTT. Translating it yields CASSAFRTGFGTQYF.

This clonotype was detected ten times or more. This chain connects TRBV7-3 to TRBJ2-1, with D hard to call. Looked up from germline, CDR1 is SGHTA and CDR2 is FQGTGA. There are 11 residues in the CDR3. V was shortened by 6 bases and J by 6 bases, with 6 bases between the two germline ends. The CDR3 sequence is CASSFGNEQFF. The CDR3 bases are TGTGCCAGCAGTTTCGGCAATGAGCAGTTCTTC. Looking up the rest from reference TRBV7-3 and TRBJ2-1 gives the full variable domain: GAGVSQTPSNKVTEKGKYVELRCDPISGHTALYWYRQSLGQGPEFLIYFQGTGAADDSGLPNDRFFAVRPEGSVSTLKIQRTERGDSAVYLCASSFGNEQFFGPGTRLTVL.

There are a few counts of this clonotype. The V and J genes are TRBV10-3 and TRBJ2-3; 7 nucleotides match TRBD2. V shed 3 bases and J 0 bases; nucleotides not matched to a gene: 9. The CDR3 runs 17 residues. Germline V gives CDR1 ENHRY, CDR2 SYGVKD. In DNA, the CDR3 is TGTGCCATCAGTGATCCTCAGCGGGGTGCTAGCACAGATACGCAGTATTTT. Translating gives CAISDPQRGASTDTQYF.

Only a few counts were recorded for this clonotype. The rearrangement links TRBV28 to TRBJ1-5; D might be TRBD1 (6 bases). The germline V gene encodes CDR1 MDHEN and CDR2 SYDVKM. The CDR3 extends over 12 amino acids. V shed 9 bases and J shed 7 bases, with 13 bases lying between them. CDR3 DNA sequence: TGTGCCAGTCGACAGGTAAAGCAGCCCCAGCATTTT. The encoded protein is CASRQVKQPQHF.

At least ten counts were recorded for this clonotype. The CDR3 spells CASSLQGTRTYEQYF. CDR3 in DNA: TGCGCCAGCAGCTTACAGGGGACAAGAACCTACGAGCAGTACTTC. V usage is TRBV5-1 and J usage is TRBJ2-7; 7 bases fit TRBD1. The germline gives CDR1 SGHRS, CDR2 YFSETQ. The CDR3 covers 15 residues. V was clipped by 2 bases and J by 2 bases; unmatched bases: 7.

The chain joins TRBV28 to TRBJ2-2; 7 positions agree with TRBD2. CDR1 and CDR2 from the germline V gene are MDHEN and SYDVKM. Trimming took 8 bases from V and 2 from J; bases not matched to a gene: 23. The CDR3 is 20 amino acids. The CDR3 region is CASLRVRRERPLKNTGELFF. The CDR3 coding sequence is TGTGCCAGCCTGCGGGTGAGGCGGGAGAGGCCGCTCAAAAACACCGGGGAGCTGTTTTTT. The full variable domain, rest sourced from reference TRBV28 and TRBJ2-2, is DVKVTQSSRYLVKRTGEKVFLECVQDMDHENMFWYRQDPGLGLRLIYFSYDVKMKEKGDIPEGYSVSREKKERFSLILESASTNQTSMYLCASLRVRRERPLKNTGELFFGEGSRLTVL.